This T cell receptor beta chain appears in the sequencing data of a study of a mutant IDH1 vaccine in newly diagnosed glioma. The overall study: Vaccination began 4-6 weeks post radiotherapy alone, or with temozolomide cycles. Patients previously underwent radiotherapy, temozolomide, or both, and most underwent both. Study results and caveats: Of the patients, less than 95% had vaccine-induced immune responses.

Sequenced by immunoSEQ multiplex PCR; TCRdb stores in-frame clones only, minus some. The sample lists about 69,000 clones; around nine tenths were seen once. On this clone: No antigen is known for it.

Described time point: week 35, safety follow-up. One vaccine dose held 300 ug of mutant IDH1 20-mer peptide and came with topical imiquimod. Sequenced here: PBMCs, sampled from a glioma patient whose treatment included an IDH1 peptide vaccine. This receptor was taken from a man aged 25 to 40 with glioma.

The chain's CDR3 is CASSLGVDIQETQYF. The CDR3 DNA reads as TGTGCCAGCAGCTTGGGCGTAGACATCCAAGAGACCCAGTACTTC. The chain links TRBV5-4 to TRBJ2-5; D call uncertain. The ends were cut back, 0 bases at V and 1 base at J, with 10 bases in the middle. The CDR3 runs 15 residues. Germline V gives CDR1 SGHNT, CDR2 YYREEE (reference sequence). Supplemented by reference TRBV5-4 and TRBJ2-5, the full variable domain reads ETGVTQSPTHLIKTRGQQVTLRCSSQSGHNTVSWYQQALGQGPQFIFQYYREEENGRGNFPPRFSGLQFPNYSSELNVNALELDDSALYLCASSLGVDIQETQYFGPGTRLLVL.